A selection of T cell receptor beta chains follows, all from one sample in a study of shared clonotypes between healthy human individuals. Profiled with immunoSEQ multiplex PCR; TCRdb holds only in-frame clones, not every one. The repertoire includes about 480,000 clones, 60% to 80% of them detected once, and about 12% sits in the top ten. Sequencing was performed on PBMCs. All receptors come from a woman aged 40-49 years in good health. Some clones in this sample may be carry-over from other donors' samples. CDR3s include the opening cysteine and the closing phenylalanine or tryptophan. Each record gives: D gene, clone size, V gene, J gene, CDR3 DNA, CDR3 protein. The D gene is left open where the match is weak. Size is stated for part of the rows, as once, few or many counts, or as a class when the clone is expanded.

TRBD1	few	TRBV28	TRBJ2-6	TGTGCCAGCAGTTTTATCCAGGGGGCGGCTGGGGCCAACGTCCTGACTTTC	CASSFIQGAAGANVLTF
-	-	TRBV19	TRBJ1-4	TGTGCCAGTAGTATAGATCCGCAGGGGATGGAAAAACTGTTTTTT	CASSIDPQGMEKLFF
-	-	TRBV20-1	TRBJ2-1	TGCAGTTCCCGAAAGTTCGATGAGCAGTTCTTC	CSSRKFDEQFF
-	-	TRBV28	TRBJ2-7	TGTGCCAGCAGTTTCTTTTGGGGCCGTCAAGGGGCGTCATTTACGAGTGGAAAGCAGTACTTC	CASSFFWGRQGASFTSGKQYF
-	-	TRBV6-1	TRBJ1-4	TGTGCCACCAGCTCAGGGCCCGGTGAAAAACTGTTTTTT	CATSSGPGEKLFF
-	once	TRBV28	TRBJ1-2	TGTGCCAGCAGAGCGGGGGGAAGCTATGGCTACACCTTC	CASRAGGSYGYTF
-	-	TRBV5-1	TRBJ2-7	TGCGCCAGCAGCTCCGCGGGACGGAGCTCCTACGAGCAGTACTTC	CASSSAGRSSYEQYF
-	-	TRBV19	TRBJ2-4	TGTGCCAGTAGTATCGGCAGGGAAAACATTCAGTACTTC	CASSIGRENIQYF
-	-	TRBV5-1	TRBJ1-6	TGCGCCAGCAGCCCCGTCGCGGAAGGTAATTCACCCCTCCACTTT	CASSPVAEGNSPLHF
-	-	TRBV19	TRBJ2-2	TGTGCCAGTACCCAAACAGGGAACACCGGGGAGCTGTTTTTT	CASTQTGNTGELFF
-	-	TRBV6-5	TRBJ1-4	TGTGCCAGCAGTTACTCGCGGGCAGGGGATAATGAAAAACTGTTTTTT	CASSYSRAGDNEKLFF
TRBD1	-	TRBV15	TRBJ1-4	TGTGCCACCAGCAGAGAGGGACAGCCTACGGAAAAACTGTTTTTT	CATSREGQPTEKLFF
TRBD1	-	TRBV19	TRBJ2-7	TGTGCCAGTAGTATTCAAGCCGGGACAGGGCAGTACGAGCAGTACTTC	CASSIQAGTGQYEQYF
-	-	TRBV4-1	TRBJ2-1	TGCGCCAGCAGCCAGAAAGGAGGGGCGACAGCGGGCGACTACAATGAGCAGTTCTTC	CASSQKGGATAGDYNEQFF
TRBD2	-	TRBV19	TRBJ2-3	TGTGCCAGTAGGGACTGGACTAGCGCTAGCACAGATACGCAGTATTTT	CASRDWTSASTDTQYF
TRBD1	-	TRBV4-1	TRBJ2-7	TGCGCCAGCAGCCAGGGAGTGGGACAGGGGGTTCACGAGCAGTACTTC	CASSQGVGQGVHEQYF
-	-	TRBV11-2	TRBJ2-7	TGTGCCAGCAGCTTCCCCGGGGGGCGGGAGATTCTCCACGAGCAGTACTTC	CASSFPGGREILHEQYF
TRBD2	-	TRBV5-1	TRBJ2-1	TGCGCCAGCAGCTTGGGTTGGCTAGCGGCTACAAATGAGCAGTTCTTC	CASSLGWLAATNEQFF
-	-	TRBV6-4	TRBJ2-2	TGTGCCAGCAGTGACTCCTCCCGGGAGACCACCGGGGAGCTGTTTTTT	CASSDSSRETTGELFF
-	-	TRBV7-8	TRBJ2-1	TGTGCCAGCAGCTTAGCCAGGGTGGACAATGAGCAGTTCTTC	CASSLARVDNEQFF
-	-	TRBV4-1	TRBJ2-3	TGCGCCAGCAGCCAAGAGCTTCGGGCTAGATACACAGATACGCAGTATTTT	CASSQELRARYTDTQYF
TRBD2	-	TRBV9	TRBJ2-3	TGTGCCAGCAGCGTAGGCGGGAGGGCCCCGGCCGATACGCAGTATTTT	CASSVGGRAPADTQYF
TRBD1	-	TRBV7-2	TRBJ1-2	TGTGCCAGCAGCCCCGGGACAGGCTATGGCTACACCTTC	CASSPGTGYGYTF
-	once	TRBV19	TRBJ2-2	TGTGCCAGTAGAAGGCCGGGAGACCCAGGAACCGGGGAGCTGTTTTTT	CASRRPGDPGTGELFF
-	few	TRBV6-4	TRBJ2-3	TGTGCCAGCAGTGACAAAGATAGCACAGATACGCAGTATTTT	CASSDKDSTDTQYF
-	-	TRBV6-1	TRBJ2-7	TGTGCCAGCAGTGAAGTAAGAAGGGGCGTCTACGAGCAGTACTTC	CASSEVRRGVYEQYF
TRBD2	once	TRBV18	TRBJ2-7	TGTGCCAGCTCACCTAAGGGTATCGGGACTAGCGGGACCGAGCAGTACTTC	CASSPKGIGTSGTEQYF
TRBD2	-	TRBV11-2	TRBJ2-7	TGTGCCAGCAGCCAAGGGACTAGCCGGTACGAGCAGTACTTC	CASSQGTSRYEQYF
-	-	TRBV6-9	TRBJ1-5	TGTGCCAGCAGTTACTTTCGCGGGGGTGGGCCTCCAGATAGCAATCAGCCCCAGCATTTT	CASSYFRGGGPPDSNQPQHF
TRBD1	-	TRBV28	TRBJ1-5	TGTGCCAGCAGTCCCCCCCACAGGGGGCTAAATCAGCCCCAGCATTTT	CASSPPHRGLNQPQHF
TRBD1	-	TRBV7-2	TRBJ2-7	TGTGCCAGCAGCCCCCGCGGTCCCGGGACAGGGGGCGAGCAGTACTTC	CASSPRGPGTGGEQYF
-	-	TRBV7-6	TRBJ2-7	TGTGCCAGCAGCTTAGCGGGAGGAGGGGAGCAGTACTTC	CASSLAGGGEQYF
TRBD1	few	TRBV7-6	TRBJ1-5	TGTGCCAGCAGCTTAGACGACAGGGGACCCCAGCATTTT	CASSLDDRGPQHF
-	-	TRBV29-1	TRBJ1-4	TGCAGCGTTGAAGGTGGGGGGGCGTCGAGCGGAAAACTGTTTTTT	CSVEGGGASSGKLFF
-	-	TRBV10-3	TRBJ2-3	TGTGCCATCAGGTCGAGGGACAACACAGATACGCAGTATTTT	CAIRSRDNTDTQYF
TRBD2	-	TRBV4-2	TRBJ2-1	TGTGCCAGCAGCCTCGACGGGACTAGCGGATACAATGAGCAGTTCTTC	CASSLDGTSGYNEQFF
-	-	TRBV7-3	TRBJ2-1	TGTGCCAGCAGCTTAATAGGCGGAGGCTCCTACAATGAGCAGTTCTTC	CASSLIGGGSYNEQFF
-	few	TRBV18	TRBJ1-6	TGTGCCAGCTCACCAAAGTATAATTCACCCCTCCACTTT	CASSPKYNSPLHF
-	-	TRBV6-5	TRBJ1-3	TGTGCCAGCAGTAACTGGGACGCTGGAAACACCATATATTTT	CASSNWDAGNTIYF
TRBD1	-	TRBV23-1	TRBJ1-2	TGCGCCAGCAGTCAATCGCCGGAGGGGGCCGACTATGGTCGGGGCTACACCTTC	CASSQSPEGADYGRGYTF
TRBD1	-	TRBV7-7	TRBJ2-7	TGTGCTAGCAGCTTAGGAACCCCGGGACAGGGTTTCTACGAGCAGTACTTC	CASSLGTPGQGFYEQYF
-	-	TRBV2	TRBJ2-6	TGTGCCAGCATTAGCGTTCGTGGGGCCAACGTCCTGACTTTC	CASISVRGANVLTF
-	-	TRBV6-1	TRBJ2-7	TGTGCCAGCATGAGGGCGGGAACCTACGAGCAGTACTTC	CASMRAGTYEQYF
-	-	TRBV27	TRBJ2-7	TGTGCCAGCAGGGCAAAGGGGGGGAGGGCCTACGAGCAGTACTTC	CASRAKGGRAYEQYF
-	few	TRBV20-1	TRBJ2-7	TGCAGTGCTGCGGACGCGTACGAGCAGTACTTC	CSAADAYEQYF
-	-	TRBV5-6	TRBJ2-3	TGTGCCAGCAGCTCGCTAGCGAGGGGCACAGATACGCAGTATTTT	CASSSLARGTDTQYF
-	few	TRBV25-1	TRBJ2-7	TGTGCCAGCAGTTCAGAGAGGGCATCTCACGAGCAGTACTTC	CASSSERASHEQYF
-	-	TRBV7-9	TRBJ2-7	TGTGCCAGCAGCTCCTTTAGAGGGCGTTACGAGCAGTACTTC	CASSSFRGRYEQYF
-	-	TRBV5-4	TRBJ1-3	TGTGCCAGCAGCTTGGGTCCGTCCTCTGGAAACACCATATATTTT	CASSLGPSSGNTIYF
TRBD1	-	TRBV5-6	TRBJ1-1	TGTGCCAGCAGCCTCCTCCCGGGACAGGGTAACACTGAAGCTTTCTTT	CASSLLPGQGNTEAFF
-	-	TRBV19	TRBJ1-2	TGTGCCAGTAGTATCCAACAGTACTATGGCTACACCTTC	CASSIQQYYGYTF
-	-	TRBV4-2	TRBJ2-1	TGTGCCAGCAGCCAAGATGCGGCTAGAGCATACAATGAGCAGTTCTTC	CASSQDAARAYNEQFF
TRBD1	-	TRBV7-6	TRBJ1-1	TGTGCCAGCAGCCTCGTCCCGGGACAGGGGAGGACTGAAGCTTTCTTT	CASSLVPGQGRTEAFF
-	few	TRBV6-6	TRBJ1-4	TGTGCCAGCAGTTACTCGACTGCTACAACTAATGAAAAACTGTTTTTT	CASSYSTATTNEKLFF